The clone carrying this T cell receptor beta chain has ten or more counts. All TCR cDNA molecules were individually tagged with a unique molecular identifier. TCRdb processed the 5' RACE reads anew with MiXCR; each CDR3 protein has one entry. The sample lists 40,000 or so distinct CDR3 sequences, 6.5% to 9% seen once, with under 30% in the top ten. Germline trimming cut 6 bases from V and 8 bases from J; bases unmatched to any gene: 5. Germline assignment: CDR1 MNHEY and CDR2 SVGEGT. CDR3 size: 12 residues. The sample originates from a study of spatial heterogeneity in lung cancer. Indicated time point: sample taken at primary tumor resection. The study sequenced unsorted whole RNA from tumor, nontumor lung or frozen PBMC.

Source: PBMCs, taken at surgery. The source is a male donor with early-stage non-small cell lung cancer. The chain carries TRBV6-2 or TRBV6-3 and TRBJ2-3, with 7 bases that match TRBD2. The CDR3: CASRDPGGTQYF. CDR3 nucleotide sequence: TGTGCCAGCAGGGATCCGGGAGGTACGCAGTATTTT.